The 22 T cell receptor beta chains below come from one sample, sequenced in a study of sequential checkpoint blockade in melanoma. Treatment in this sample: randomized to nivolumab then ipilimumab (arm A) or the reverse (arm B). Assay used: immunoSEQ multiplex PCR; TCRdb lists only in-frame clones, some missing. The sample lists over 25,000 clones; less than 85% were seen once. The material sequenced was CD8+ T cells sorted from blood (inferred from file names), taken from a patient given nivolumab and ipilimumab in sequence. The receptors come from a human donor with melanoma.

V usage is TRBV27 and J usage is TRBJ2-5; D remains unclear. Gene TRBJ2-7 matches the end of the DNA better, so the J call may be wrong. CDR1 is MNHEY, CDR2 SMNVEV, per germline (reference sequence). The CDR3 runs 14 residues. The CDR3 DNA is TGTGCCAGCAGTTTATCCGGGTCTTCCTACGAGCAGTACTTC. Its translation: CASSLSGSSYEQYF.

This chain connects TRBV7-9 to TRBJ2-3; a possible D gene is TRBD2 (6 bases). The V gene's germline CDR1 is SEHNR and CDR2 FQNEAQ (reference sequence). The CDR3 consists of 16 residues. With 5 bases removed from V and 1 base from J, the gap between germline ends came to 16 bases. The CDR3 bases are TGTGCCAGCAGCGCCAGGACGGGGGAAGGCACAGATACGCAGTATTTT. Translation gives CASSARTGEGTDTQYF.

This sequence joins TRBV5-4 and TRBJ2-7; no clear D gene. Germline CDR1 and CDR2: SGHNT and YYREEE (reference sequence). The CDR3 contains 14 residues. The germline V and J ends were trimmed by 2 bases and 2 bases, with 11 bases remaining between them. CDR3 DNA sequence: TGTGCCAGCAGCTTCCTGGCCGGAGCCTACGAGCAGTACTTC. Its protein product is CASSFLAGAYEQYF.

In its sample, this clone was seen once. The CDR3 DNA is TGCGCCAGCAGCCAAGATATAGCCAAAAACATTCAGTACTTC. Its translation: CASSQDIAKNIQYF. V gene TRBV4-3 combines with J gene TRBJ2-4; D is undetermined. V was pared by 0 bases and J by 0 bases, with 3 bases between. Germline V gene data show CDR1 as LGHNA and CDR2 as YSLEER. The CDR3 is made up of 14 amino acids.

The CDR3 coding sequence is TGTGCCAGCAGCTTAAGGTCGTTGTCGGGTGACGAGCAGTACTTC. Its protein is CASSLRSLSGDEQYF. The rearrangement uses TRBV7-4 and TRBJ2-7; D ambiguous. V was cut by 2 bases and J by 5 bases, with 16 bases left in between. The CDR3 length is 15 residues. Germline V CDR1 and CDR2: SGHVT, SQSDAQ. The full variable domain, its missing parts supplied by reference TRBV7-4 and TRBJ2-7, is GAGVSQSPRYKVAKRGRDVALRCDSISGHVTLYWYRQTLGQGSEVLTYSQSDAQRDKSGRPSGRFSAERPERSVSTLKIQRTEQGDSAVYLCASSLRSLSGDEQYFGPGTRLTVT.

The chain is built from TRBV30 and TRBJ1-2, with 8 bases identical to TRBD1. CDR1 is GTSNPN, CDR2 SVGIG, per germline (reference sequence). The CDR3 sequence is 19 residues long. With 1 base clipped from V and 4 bases from J, the junction kept 20 bases outside the gene matches. CDR3 DNA sequence: TGTGCCTGGAGTGGATGGAGGACAGGGAAAAAGGAAAAGGGCTATGGCTACACCTTC. Its translation: CAWSGWRTGKKEKGYGYTF.

The chain links TRBV6-1 to TRBJ1-1, with D hard to call. The CDR3 extends over 9 amino acids. Germline-derived CDR1 and CDR2 are MNHNS and SASEGT. Between the trimmed V and J ends, which lost 7 bases and 11 bases, there was a span of 8 bases. DNA for the CDR3: TGTGCCAGCACCCCCGGGGCTTTCTTT. This encodes CASTPGAFF.

The rearrangement joins TRBV9 to TRBJ2-5, with 8 bases matching TRBD1. This CDR3 region has 17 residues. The V segment lost 3 bases and the J segment 3 bases; nucleotides outside the gene matches: 13. Germline lookup yields CDR1 SGDLS and CDR2 YYNGEE. CDR3 coding DNA: TGTGCCAGCAGCGAAGACTGGGGACAGGCCAACAAAGAGACCCAGTACTTC. This encodes CASSEDWGQANKETQYF. Full variable domain (remainder filled in from reference TRBV9 and TRBJ2-5): DSGVTQTPKHLITATGQRVTLRCSPRSGDLSVYWYQQSLDQGLQFLIQYYNGEERAKGNILERFSAQQFPDLHSELNLSSLELGDSALYFCASSEDWGQANKETQYFGPGTRLLVL.

This chain links TRBV11-2 with TRBJ2-7; D gene unclear. Germline CDR1 reads SGHAT; CDR2 reads FQNNGV. V was clipped by 0 bases and J by 0 bases, with 3 bases between them. The CDR3 has 13 amino acids. The CDR3, as DNA: TGTGCCAGCAGCTTAGATCGCTCCTACGAGCAGTACTTC. Its protein product is CASSLDRSYEQYF.

This clone was recorded a few times. This chain connects TRBV5-1 to TRBJ1-2; a weak D match, TRBD1 (5 bases). The CDR3 length is 14 residues. Germline assignment: CDR1 SGHRS and CDR2 YFSETQ. Trimming cost V 2 bases and J 2 bases, with 10 bases left between them. CDR3 protein: CASSLLTDNYGYTF. In DNA, the CDR3 is TGCGCCAGCAGCTTATTGACAGACAACTATGGCTACACCTTC. The whole variable domain, filled in from reference TRBV5-1 and TRBJ1-2, reads KAGVTQTPRYLIKTRGQQVTLSCSPISGHRSVSWYQQTPGQGLQFLFEYFSETQRNKGNFPGRFSGRQFSNSRSEMNVSTLELGDSALYLCASSLLTDNYGYTFGSGTRLTVV.

As regards this clone: This CDR3 is also generated by other DNA sequences in the sample. The CDR3: CASSYSSGNSPLHF. DNA of the CDR3: TGTGCCAGCAGTTATAGTTCCGGTAATTCACCCCTCCACTTT. The chain is built from TRBV6-5 and TRBJ1-6; no clear D gene. Germline loops: CDR1 MNHEY, CDR2 SVGAGI. The CDR3 totals 14 residues. The V and J ends lost 3 bases and 6 bases respectively, with 9 bases between them.

The chain links TRBV5-4 to TRBJ1-2; the match to TRBD1 covers 8 bases. There are 15 residues in the CDR3. Germline CDR1 and CDR2: SGHNT and YYREEE (reference sequence). The J segment lost 8 bases and the V segment lost 4 bases, leaving 13 bases of the junction unmatched. The CDR3 is CASSNPGGAADGYTF. In nucleotides, the CDR3 is TGTGCCAGCAGCAACCCAGGGGGCGCGGCGGACGGCTACACCTTC.

V usage is TRBV28 and J usage is TRBJ2-5, with 10 bases fitting TRBD1. The DNA end is more similar to TRBJ2-7, so the J call may be wrong. The germline CDR1 and CDR2 sequences are MDHEN and SYDVKM. The CDR3 has 15 residues. The CDR3 DNA reads as TGTGCCAGCAGTGTGGGACAGGGGATGTTGCACGAGCAGTACTTC. Amino acids: CASSVGQGMLHEQYF.

This clone has just a few counts. This chain links TRBV6-5 with TRBJ2-1; 10 nucleotides line up with TRBD2. Germline V gives CDR1 MNHEY, CDR2 SVGAGI. V dropped 6 bases and J dropped 4; count of bases not matched to a gene: 6. The CDR3 runs to 15 residues. CDR3 sequence reads: CASSSTSGYYNEQFF. CDR3 coding DNA: TGTGCCAGCAGCTCGACTAGCGGGTATTACAATGAGCAGTTCTTC.

The CDR3 protein is CASSPRRNSNQPQHF. The CDR3 DNA reads TGTGCCAGTAGTCCTCGTAGAAATAGCAATCAGCCCCAGCATTTT. The gene calls are TRBV19 and TRBJ1-5; D is uncertain. Germline V gene lookup returns CDR1 LNHDA and CDR2 SQIVND (reference sequence). This CDR3 has 15 amino acids. V lost 5 bases to trimming and J lost 0 bases, with 11 bases between them.

V and J are TRBV28 and TRBJ2-7; 14 nucleotides agree with TRBD2. This CDR3 has 16 amino acids. The V and J ends lost 5 bases and 5 bases, in that order; junction bases with no gene match: 8. Germline V gene data show CDR1 as MDHEN and CDR2 as SYDVKM. CDR3 residues: CASSPGTSGRSHEQYF. CDR3 nucleotide sequence: TGTGCCAGCAGTCCCGGGACTAGCGGGAGAAGCCACGAGCAGTACTTC.

The J gene is TRBJ1-1, the V gene TRBV20-1; no reliable D call. Germline V gives CDR1 DFQATT, CDR2 SNEGSKA (reference sequence). This CDR3 has 10 amino acids. Between the trimmed V and J ends, which lost 6 bases and 6 bases, there was a span of 8 bases. CDR3 coding DNA: TGCAGTGCACTGTTCCCTGAAGCTTTCTTT. Amino acids: CSALFPEAFF.

J is TRBJ2-7 and V is TRBV5-6; 7 bases are shared with TRBD1. The CDR3 length is 15 residues. Unmatched junction bases numbered 10, after V lost 4 bases and J lost 3 bases. CDR1 and CDR2 from the germline V gene are SGHDT and YYEEEE. CDR3: CASSPGGHPNYEQYF. CDR3 nucleotides: TGTGCCAGCAGCCCAGGGGGTCACCCCAACTACGAGCAGTACTTC.

This chain links TRBV6-6 with TRBJ2-2; D may be TRBD2 (5 bases). Trimming left V 0 bases short and J 4 bases short, with 9 bases between. The germline gives CDR1 MNHNY, CDR2 SVGAGI (reference sequence). The length of the CDR3 is 15 residues. The CDR3 sequence is CASSYSPDFTGELFF. DNA for the CDR3: TGTGCCAGCAGTTACTCCCCGGACTTCACCGGGGAGCTGTTTTTT.

This sequence joins TRBV30 and TRBJ2-6; D might be TRBD2 (5 bases). Deletions cut 4 bases from V and 1 base from J, with 14 bases between. Germline V gene data show CDR1 as GTSNPN and CDR2 as SVGIG (reference sequence). The CDR3 runs 16 residues. Here the CDR3 DNA reads TGTGCCTGGACACACGGGATCAGGTCTGGGGCCAACGTCCTGACTTTC. This codes for CAWTHGIRSGANVLTF. The full variable domain, with the rest looked up from reference TRBV30 and TRBJ2-6, is SQTIHQWPATLVQPVGSPLSLECTVEGTSNPNLYWYRQAAGRGLQLLFYSVGIGQISSEVPQNLSASRPQDRQFILSSKKLLLSDSGFYLCAWTHGIRSGANVLTFGAGSRLTVL.

This clone came up a few times. The chain has TRBV27 and TRBJ2-5; 10 bases map to TRBD2. This CDR3 has 15 amino acids. V shed 6 bases, J shed 1 base, and the junction held 5 bases outside the gene matches. Germline assignment: CDR1 MNHEY and CDR2 SMNVEV (reference sequence). The CDR3 nucleotides are TGTGCCAGCAGCGGTCTAGCGGGAGCCCAAGAGACCCAGTACTTC. Its protein product is CASSGLAGAQETQYF.

This chain connects TRBV6-5 to TRBJ1-1; D perhaps matches TRBD1 (5 bases). The germline gives CDR1 MNHEY, CDR2 SVGAGI. Trimming took 8 bases from V and 1 from J, leaving 8 bases between them. CDR3 length equals 12 residues. CDR3 amino acids: CASRTWNTEAFF. In DNA form, the CDR3 reads TGTGCCAGCCGGACATGGAACACTGAAGCTTTCTTT.